The clone carrying this TCR beta chain occurred once. The antigen is not known. This specimen belongs to a study of cytomegalovirus exposure and HLA in healthy donors. Germline lookup yields CDR1 KGHSH and CDR2 LQKENI. This CDR3 spans 16 amino acids. Trimming pared 1 base from V and 0 bases from J, leaving 9 bases between. General study points: TCR beta V- and J-gene trimming was later associated with a missense DCLRE1C variant. Across HLA loci, a later analysis found differing TCR association rates, with DRB1 most and HLA-C fewest.

Primers included in the PCR were 60 Vbeta and 13 Jbeta primers. As handled by the study authors: In a later analysis, about 12 million of about 80 million unique beta chains occurred in at least two donors. Libraries were prepared by immunoSEQ multiplex PCR; TCRdb keeps only in-frame clonotypes and omits some of them. That table gives V, J and clone size, and the DNA gave D and trimming. The sample lists 150,000 or so clones, about two thirds seen once, with 2% to 2.5% in the top ten. This sequence joins TRBV18 and TRBJ2-2, with D tentatively TRBD2 (5 bases). The clonotype originates from a human donor in good health. The source material was PBMCs. CDR3 nucleotides: TGTGCCAGCTCACCACAATTGGGAGCGAACACCGGGGAGCTGTTTTTT. This encodes CASSPQLGANTGELFF.